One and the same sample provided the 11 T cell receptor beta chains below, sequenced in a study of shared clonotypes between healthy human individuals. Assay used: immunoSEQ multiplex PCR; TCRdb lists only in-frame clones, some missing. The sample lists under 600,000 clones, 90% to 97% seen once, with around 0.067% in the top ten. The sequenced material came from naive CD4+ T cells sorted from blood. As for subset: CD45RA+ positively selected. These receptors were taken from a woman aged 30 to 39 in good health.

This CDR3 is CASSPGALNTEAFF. CDR3 in DNA: TGTGCCAGCTCACCAGGGGCTTTGAACACTGAAGCTTTCTTT. The chain carries TRBV18 and TRBJ1-1; weak D call: TRBD1 (5 bases). The CDR3 runs 14 residues. The germline V and J ends were trimmed by 2 bases and 0 bases, with 7 bases remaining between them. Germline CDR1 reads KGHSH; CDR2 reads LQKENI.

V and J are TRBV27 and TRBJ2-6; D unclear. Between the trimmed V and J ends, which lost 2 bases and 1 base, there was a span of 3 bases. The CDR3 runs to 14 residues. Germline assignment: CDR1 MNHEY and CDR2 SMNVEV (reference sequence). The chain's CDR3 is CASSLESGANVLTF. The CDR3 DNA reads TGTGCCAGCAGTTTAGAGTCTGGGGCCAACGTCCTGACTTTC.

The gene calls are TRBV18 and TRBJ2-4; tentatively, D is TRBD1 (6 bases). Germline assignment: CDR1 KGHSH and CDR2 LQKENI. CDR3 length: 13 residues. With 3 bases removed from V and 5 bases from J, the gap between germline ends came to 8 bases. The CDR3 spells CASSPGQENIQYF. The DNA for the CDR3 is TGTGCCAGCTCACCGGGACAAGAAAACATTCAGTACTTC.

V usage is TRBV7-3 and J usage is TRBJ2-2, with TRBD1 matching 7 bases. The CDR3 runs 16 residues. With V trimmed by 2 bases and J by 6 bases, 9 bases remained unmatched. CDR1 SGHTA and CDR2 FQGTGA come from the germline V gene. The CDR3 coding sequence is TGTGCCAGCAGCTTATCTCGCGACAGGGTGCCCGGGGAGCTGTTTTTT. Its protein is CASSLSRDRVPGELFF.

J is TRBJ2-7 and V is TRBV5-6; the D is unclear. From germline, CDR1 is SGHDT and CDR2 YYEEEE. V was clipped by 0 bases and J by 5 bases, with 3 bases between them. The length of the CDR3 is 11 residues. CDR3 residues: CASSLAHEQYF. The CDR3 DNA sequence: TGTGCCAGCAGCTTGGCTCACGAGCAGTACTTC. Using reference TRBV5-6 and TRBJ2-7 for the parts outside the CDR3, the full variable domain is DAGVTQSPTHLIKTRGQQVTLRCSPKSGHDTVSWYQQALGQGPQFIFQYYEEEERQRGNFPDRFSGHQFPNYSSELNVNALLLGDSALYLCASSLAHEQYFGPGTRLTVT.

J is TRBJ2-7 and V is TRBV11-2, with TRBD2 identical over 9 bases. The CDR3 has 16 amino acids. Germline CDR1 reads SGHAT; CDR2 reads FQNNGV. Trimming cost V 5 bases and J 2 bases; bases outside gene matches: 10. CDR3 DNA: TGTGCCAGCAGCCCGGGGGCGGGAGGGCCCCCCTACGAGCAGTACTTC. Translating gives CASSPGAGGPPYEQYF.

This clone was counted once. The CDR3 protein is CASSGDRGLAEQYF. The CDR3 DNA follows: TGTGCCAGCAGCGGGGACAGGGGCCTGGCCGAGCAGTACTTC. V and J are TRBV7-2 and TRBJ2-7; 10 nucleotides line up with TRBD1. The germline V gene has CDR1 SGHTA and CDR2 FQGNSA. This CDR3 region has 14 residues. V gave up 5 bases and J gave up 6 bases; unmatched junction bases: 7.

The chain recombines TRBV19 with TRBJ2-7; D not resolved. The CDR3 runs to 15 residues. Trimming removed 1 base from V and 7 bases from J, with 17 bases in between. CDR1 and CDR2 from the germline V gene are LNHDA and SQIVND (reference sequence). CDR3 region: CASSIGGPGMGEQYF. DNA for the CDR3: TGTGCCAGTAGTATAGGTGGGCCTGGGATGGGGGAGCAGTACTTC.

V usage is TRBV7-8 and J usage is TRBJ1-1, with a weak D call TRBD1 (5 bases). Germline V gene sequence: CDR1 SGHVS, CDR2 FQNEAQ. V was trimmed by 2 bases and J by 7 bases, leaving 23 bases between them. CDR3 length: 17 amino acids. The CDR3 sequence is CASSLSPGRGPGGEAFF. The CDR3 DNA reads TGTGCCAGCAGCTTATCTCCCGGGAGAGGTCCTGGGGGTGAAGCTTTCTTT.

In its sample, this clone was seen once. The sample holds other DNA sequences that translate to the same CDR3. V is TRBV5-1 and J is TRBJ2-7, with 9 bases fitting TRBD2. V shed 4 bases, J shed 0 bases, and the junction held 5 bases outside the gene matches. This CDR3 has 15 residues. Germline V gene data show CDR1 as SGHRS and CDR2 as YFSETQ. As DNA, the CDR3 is TGCGCCAGCAGCCCGACTAGCGGAAGCTCCTACGAGCAGTACTTC. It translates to CASSPTSGSSYEQYF.

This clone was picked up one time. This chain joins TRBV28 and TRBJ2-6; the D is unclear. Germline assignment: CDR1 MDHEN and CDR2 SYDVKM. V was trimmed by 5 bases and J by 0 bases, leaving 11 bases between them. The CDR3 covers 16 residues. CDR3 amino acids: CASSPRAPSGANVLTF. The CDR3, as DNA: TGTGCCAGCAGTCCCCGGGCCCCCTCTGGGGCCAACGTCCTGACTTTC.